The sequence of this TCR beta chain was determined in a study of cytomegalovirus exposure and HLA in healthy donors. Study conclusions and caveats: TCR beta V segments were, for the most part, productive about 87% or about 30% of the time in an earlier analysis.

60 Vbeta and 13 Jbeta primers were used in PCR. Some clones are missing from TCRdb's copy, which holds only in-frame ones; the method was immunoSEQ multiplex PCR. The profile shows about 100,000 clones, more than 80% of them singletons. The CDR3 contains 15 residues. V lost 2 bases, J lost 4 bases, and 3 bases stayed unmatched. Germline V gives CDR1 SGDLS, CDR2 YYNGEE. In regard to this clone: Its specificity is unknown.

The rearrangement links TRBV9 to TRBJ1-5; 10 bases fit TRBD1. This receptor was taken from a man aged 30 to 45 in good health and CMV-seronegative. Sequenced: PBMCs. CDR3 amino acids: CASSVGTGENQPQHF. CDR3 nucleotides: TGTGCCAGCAGCGTTGGGACAGGGGAAAATCAGCCCCAGCATTTT.